This T cell receptor beta chain stems from a study of blood T cell repertoires in COVID-19 (dated by TCRdb to 2018 to 2021). About the study as a whole: Samples covering the acute and convalescent phases of COVID-19 were provided by collaborators in the United States, Italy and Spain. Where available, HLA class I and class II types were taken from metadata supplied by the sample provider and were not determined by assay-based typing. The dataset comprised deeply sampled blood TCRbeta repertoires from subjects exposed to, actively infected with, or recovered from COVID-19. The sample metadata nearly always contained a de-identified subject ID, COVID-19 status, age in years and sex. The material from the prospective study consisted of cDNA or gDNA derived from T cells, B-cell-depleted T cells, or PBMCs. The samples were drawn from the first 160 participants of the ongoing ImmuneRACE study and from 1,254 subjects provided by 6 global collaborators. The repertoires were released in a freely available public database intended as a resource for research on the immune response to SARS-CoV-2.

With respect to this clone: Its antigen target is currently unknown. Per-nucleotide qualities are absent, and no much larger clonotype sits a single base away.

In the prospective study, participants were roughly 18 to 95 years old, resided in about two dozen geographic areas of the United States, and were enrolled through a virtual design. Cohort assignment in the prospective study relied on participant-reported clinical history from a screening survey and a study questionnaire. Recovered participants in ImmuneRACE Cohort 3 were defined by two consecutive negative NP/OP PCR tests, clearance by a healthcare professional, or resolution of symptoms. Mobile phlebotomists in the prospective study collected whole blood, serum and a nasopharyngeal or oropharyngeal swab from every participant. Over a roughly two-month period, participants in the prospective study had the option of providing additional blood draws and questionnaires. Before DNA extraction, blood samples from the prospective study were shipped at room temperature or frozen. The immunoSEQ Assay, a bias-controlled multiplex PCR, was used to amplify TCRbeta CDR3 regions from genomic DNA. The authors processed their data as follows. The number of nucleated cells in each sample was estimated by amplification of reference gene primers within the assay. To quantify the absolute abundance of each unique TCRbeta CDR3 rearrangement, sequence reads were collapsed and filtered. For each sample, productive Simpson clonality was calculated as the square root of Simpson's diversity index across productive rearrangements. The immuneACCESS repertoire file appears here via TCRdb, limited to in-frame rearrangements. These files lack a portion of the clones; in checked studies, under half of the deficit traces to unresolved V genes, and the cause of the others is not known. That table gives V, J and clone size, and the DNA gave D and trimming. The sample table contains approximately 150,000 clones; only one count was recorded for over 75% of them. The ten largest clones add up to approximately 5.4% of the sample.

V ends up 8 bases short and J 4 bases short, with an unmatched junction base count of 3. The germline V gene sets CDR1 to MNHEY and CDR2 to SVGAGI. Taken from cysteine to phenylalanine, the CDR3 has 12 residues. Only the CDR3 portion is preserved as DNA: 36 bases, with reading frame beginning at the first base. What the authors observed across the whole study: Clinical and demographic metadata were provided uncurated, with the amount varying by source and participant.

The rearranged segments are TRBV6-5 and TRBJ2-3; 7 of the junction bases match TRBD1. This TCR was sampled from a man aged 35 to 55 who had recovered from COVID-19. The specimen sequenced was PBMCs or T cells enriched from blood (not recorded which). The nucleotide sequence reads TGTGCCAGCGGACAGGTGGCAGATACGCAGTATTTT. The translation is CASGQVADTQYF.